The rows below give T cell receptor beta chains drawn from one sample of a study of OX40 agonist ivuxolimab in advanced cancers. Only in-frame clones appear in the TCRdb table, and some are missing; sequencing was by immunoSEQ multiplex PCR. The sample has approximately 51,000 clones, 65% to 85% seen once. The input for sequencing was CD4+ or CD8+ T cells sorted from blood, taken in a trial of the OX40 agonist ivuxolimab. Source of these receptors: an adult with an advanced solid tumor such as melanoma, head and neck, liver or kidney cancer. Each CDR3 is given with its conserved first and last residue. A D gene is named only where the DNA matches it firmly. The size field is filled for only some rows; it gives once, few, many or a size class.

.,.,TRBJ2-7,12,TRBV6-6,TGTGCCAGCGGAAACCAGGGTTACGAGCAGTACTTC,CASGNQGYEQYF
TRBD2,.,TRBJ2-6,17,TRBV9,TGTGCCAGCAGCGTAGTAACGGGAGGGCCTGGGGCCAACGTCCTGACTTTC,CASSVVTGGPGANVLTF
.,.,TRBJ1-2,17,TRBV25-1,TGTGCCAGCAGTGAATTGCTAGGGGGGGGTCCTAACTATGGCTACACCTTC,CASSELLGGGPNYGYTF
TRBD1,.,TRBJ2-1,15,TRBV19,TGTGCCAGTAGTATTCTGACAGGGGAAAGATTTGAGCAGTTCTTC,CASSILTGERFEQFF
TRBD2,.,TRBJ2-1,15,TRBV7-3,TGTGCCAGCAGCGGCACTAGCGGGCGTTACAATGAGCAGTTCTTC,CASSGTSGRYNEQFF
.,.,TRBJ2-1,14,TRBV4-1,TGCGCCAGCAGCCAAGGGGGATGGGGGGCTGAGCAGTTCTTC,CASSQGGWGAEQFF
.,.,TRBJ2-3,15,TRBV6-6,TGTGCCAGCAGTTATAGGTCCACTAGCACAGATACGCAGTATTTT,CASSYRSTSTDTQYF
TRBD1,.,TRBJ2-1,12,TRBV10-3,TGTGCCATCAGGGGACAGAACAATGAGCAGTTCTTC,CAIRGQNNEQFF
TRBD2,.,TRBJ2-2,17,TRBV5-4,TGTGCCAGCAGCTCCTCGGCGGGGAGGGGTGGGACCGGGGAGCTGTTTTTT,CASSSSAGRGGTGELFF
TRBD2,.,TRBJ2-2,17,TRBV2,TGTGCCAGCATGGGACTAGCGGCCTCCTTTGGCACCGGGGAGCTGTTTTTT,CASMGLAASFGTGELFF
.,many,TRBJ1-2,14,TRBV4-1,TGCGCCAGCAGCTACCCCGGACGGATCTATGGCTACACCTTC,CASSYPGRIYGYTF
.,.,TRBJ1-1,13,TRBV5-1,TGCGCCAGTAAACCGGGGACAAACACTGAAGCTTTCTTT,CASKPGTNTEAFF
TRBD1,.,TRBJ1-1,12,TRBV28,TGTGCCAGCAGTGAACAGGGGACGAGGGCTTTCTTT,CASSEQGTRAFF
.,.,TRBJ2-1,16,TRBV7-3,TGTGCCAGCAGCTTAACAGGGGTGGGAGCTGTGAATGAGCAGTTCTTC,CASSLTGVGAVNEQFF
.,.,TRBJ2-6,18,TRBV11-1,TGTGCCAGCAGCCACGCAGGTGTGGCGGACTCTGGGGCCAACGTCCTGACTTTC,CASSHAGVADSGANVLTF
.,.,TRBJ1-2,12,TRBV28,TGTGCCAGCAGCCGCGACCTCTATGGCTACACCTTC,CASSRDLYGYTF
.,.,TRBJ1-1,14,TRBV19,TGTGCCAGTACGCGTTCGGGGGGACACACTGAAGCTTTCTTT,CASTRSGGHTEAFF
TRBD2,.,TRBJ2-7,16,TRBV4-2,TGTGCCAGCAGCCAAGATGGACTAGCGGGAGGGTACGAGCAGTACTTC,CASSQDGLAGGYEQYF
TRBD2,few,TRBJ2-3,16,TRBV5-1,TGCGCCAGCTACAACGGAGGAGCGGGAGGGGCAGATACGCAGTATTTT,CASYNGGAGGADTQYF
.,.,TRBJ1-3,13,TRBV5-4,TGTGCCAGCAGCTTGGAGGAGGTGAACACCATATATTTT,CASSLEEVNTIYF
TRBD2,few,TRBJ2-3,15,TRBV7-9,TGTGCCAGCAGCTTCGCGGGAGGGGCCACAGATACGCAGTATTTT,CASSFAGGATDTQYF
TRBD1,.,TRBJ1-2,14,TRBV6-4,TGTGCCAGCAGTGAACAGGGGGGAATACGTGGCTACACCTTC,CASSEQGGIRGYTF
TRBD2,.,TRBJ2-2,16,TRBV7-6,TGTGCCAGCAGCCTCCAACTAGCGGGACGCACCGGGGAGCTGTTTTTT,CASSLQLAGRTGELFF
TRBD1,.,TRBJ2-2,14,TRBV19,TGTGCCAGTACCACTACAGGGGCAACCGGGGAGCTGTTTTTT,CASTTTGATGELFF
TRBD2,.,TRBJ2-1,18,TRBV7-2,TGTGCCAGCAGCCCAAGCTTGACTAGCCAGCAATTTTACAATGAGCAGTTCTTC,CASSPSLTSQQFYNEQFF
.,.,TRBJ1-1,10,TRBV29-1,TGCAGCGTTGATCACACTGAAGCTTTCTTT,CSVDHTEAFF
TRBD2,.,TRBJ2-2,19,TRBV19,TGTGCCAGTAGTTCTAAAGGACTAGCGGGAGGATTACGTACCGGGGAGCTGTTTTTT,CASSSKGLAGGLRTGELFF
TRBD2,.,TRBJ2-3,15,TRBV6-5,TGTGCCAGCAGTTACGTGGGAGGGCCGGTAGATACGCAGTATTTT,CASSYVGGPVDTQYF
.,.,TRBJ2-2,16,TRBV7-3,TGTGCCAGCAGCTTAACCACTAGCCGGGGCACCGGGGAGCTGTTTTTT,CASSLTTSRGTGELFF
.,medium-sized,TRBJ1-2,16,TRBV7-8,TGTGCCAGCAGCTTAGGCCGCAGGCCTGCTAACTATGGCTACACCTTC,CASSLGRRPANYGYTF
.,.,TRBJ2-2,16,TRBV7-9,TGTGCCAGCAGCTTAAGCCTAGCAGCGAACACCGGGGAGCTGTTTTTT,CASSLSLAANTGELFF
.,.,TRBJ1-2,14,TRBV6-5,TGTGCCAGCAGTTACGGAGGGGGGGCAGGCGGCTACACCTTC,CASSYGGGAGGYTF
.,few,TRBJ2-1,16,TRBV11-2,TGTGCCAGCAGCAAACCCCTAGCCCGGAGAGACAATGAGCAGTTCTTC,CASSKPLARRDNEQFF
TRBD1,.,TRBJ1-5,13,TRBV28,TGTGCCGTACAGGGTCAGGGGGATCAGCCCCAGCATTTT,CAVQGQGDQPQHF
.,once,TRBJ1-6,18,TRBV30,TGTGCCTGGAGTACCCATACAGGAGATTTCTCCTATAATTCACCCCTCCACTTT,CAWSTHTGDFSYNSPLHF
TRBD2,.,TRBJ2-5,16,TRBV7-9,TGTGCCAGCAGCTTAGGACTAGCGGGGGATGTGGAGACCCAGTACTTC,CASSLGLAGDVETQYF
.,.,TRBJ1-4,13,TRBV30,TGTGCCTGGAGCCGGCTCCCGAATGAAAAACTGTTTTTT,CAWSRLPNEKLFF
.,.,TRBJ2-2,14,TRBV9,TGTGCCAGCAGCTCGTTTGGGGGCGCGGGGGAGCTGTTTTTT,CASSSFGGAGELFF
.,once,TRBJ2-7,14,TRBV6-1,TGTGCCAGCAGTGAGACCCTAAGCTCCTACGAGCAGTACTTC,CASSETLSSYEQYF
TRBD1,.,TRBJ1-1,20,TRBV4-1,TGCGCCAGCAGCCAAGATCGATTGGGACAGGGGGATTTTGAGTACACTGAAGCTTTCTTT,CASSQDRLGQGDFEYTEAFF
TRBD2,.,TRBJ2-5,13,TRBV5-4,TGTGCCAGCAGCTTTCCTAGCGGGGGGACCCAGTACTTC,CASSFPSGGTQYF
TRBD1,.,TRBJ2-1,10,TRBV29-1,TGCAGCGTTGGACAGGGGGGTGAGTTCTTC,CSVGQGGEFF
.,.,TRBJ1-1,14,TRBV7-9,TGTGCCAGCAGCTTAGCCAGGAGGAACACTGAAGCTTTCTTT,CASSLARRNTEAFF
.,.,TRBJ2-6,15,TRBV7-3,TGTGCCAGCAGCCTCCCGGCGTTTGGGGCCAACGTCCTGACTTTC,CASSLPAFGANVLTF